The rows below give T cell receptor beta chains drawn from one sample of a study of CXCR3-negative and CXCR3-positive naive CD8 T cells. From its re-call of the 5' RACE reads, TCRdb lists each CDR3 protein once, without DNA. This sample's clone table lists tens of thousands of distinct CDR3 sequences. The sequencing sample was made of naive CXCR3- CD8+ T cells from blood. All receptors derive from a human donor in good health. Some clones in this sample may be carry-over from other donors' samples. The CDR3 runs from the conserved cysteine through the conserved F or W.

>13|TRBV11-3|TRBJ2-1
CASSSRALGEQFF
>15|TRBV20-1|TRBJ2-3
CSAPGSRGPSDTQYF
>16|TRBV3-1|TRBJ2-3
CASSQDLDFIGATQYF
>17|TRBV5-1|TRBJ1-1
CASRTEAGLSGDTEAFF
>17|TRBV20-1|TRBJ1-6
CSARDRGTSSYNSPLHF
>16|TRBV5-1|TRBJ1-2
CASSFIQQGNDYGYTF
>14|TRBV12-3/TRBV12-4|TRBJ2-7
CASSSGLHSYEQYF
>15|TRBV11-2|TRBJ1-1
CASSPPRTGDTEAFF
>17|TRBV5-1|TRBJ2-3
CASSEVRGITSTDTQYF
>15|TRBV11-2|TRBJ2-7
CASSLVVGSSYEQYF
>13|TRBV20-1|TRBJ1-5
CSASGGRGQPQHF
>15|TRBV2|TRBJ2-4
CASSETGGRADIQYF
>14|TRBV28|TRBJ2-5
CASSSGTAQETQYF
>14|TRBV29-1|TRBJ1-1
CSPILGGLGTEAFF
>13|TRBV29-1|TRBJ2-2
CSVAGDNTGELFF
>14|TRBV7-9|TRBJ1-1
CASSLSAPNTEAFF
>14|TRBV19|TRBJ1-1
CASSIDGEYTEAFF
>14|TRBV6-2/TRBV6-3|TRBJ1-6
CASSYSNPNSPLHF
>16|TRBV5-6|TRBJ2-7
CASSYGLAESSYEQYF
>13|TRBV29-1|TRBJ2-7
CSVVVQSSYEQYF
>13|TRBV6-6|TRBJ1-1
CASSYSNIEGKIF
>11|TRBV29-1|TRBJ1-2
CSFGQLYGYTF
>16|TRBV4-2|TRBJ2-5
CASSQGDGGAAETQYF
>13|TRBV20-1|TRBJ1-2
CSARDRVDSGYTF
>11|TRBV29-1|TRBJ2-7
CSVERGTWQYF
>15|TRBV29-1|TRBJ2-4
CSVKGGDKAKNIKYF
>12|TRBV5-1|TRBJ2-1
CASSGGGNEQFF
>15|TRBV7-9|TRBJ1-1
CASSYLSSTNTEAFF
>11|TRBV11-2|TRBJ2-1
CASPRGDEQFF
>17|TRBV21-1|TRBJ1-2
CASSKEKGPPRRYGYTF
>15|TRBV27|TRBJ2-7
CASSPRQGSGREQYF
>15|TRBV12-3/TRBV12-4|TRBJ2-7
CASSFSSGIGYEQYF
>15|TRBV12-5|TRBJ2-7
CASGLGTGFPYEQYF
>16|TRBV7-9|TRBJ2-7
CASSLAQGRDSYEQYF
>15|TRBV19|TRBJ1-5
CASKTPLGGNQPQHF
>14|TRBV7-9|TRBJ2-3
CASSSTGSTDTQYF
>16|TRBV5-1|TRBJ2-6
CASTVFEGAGANVLTF